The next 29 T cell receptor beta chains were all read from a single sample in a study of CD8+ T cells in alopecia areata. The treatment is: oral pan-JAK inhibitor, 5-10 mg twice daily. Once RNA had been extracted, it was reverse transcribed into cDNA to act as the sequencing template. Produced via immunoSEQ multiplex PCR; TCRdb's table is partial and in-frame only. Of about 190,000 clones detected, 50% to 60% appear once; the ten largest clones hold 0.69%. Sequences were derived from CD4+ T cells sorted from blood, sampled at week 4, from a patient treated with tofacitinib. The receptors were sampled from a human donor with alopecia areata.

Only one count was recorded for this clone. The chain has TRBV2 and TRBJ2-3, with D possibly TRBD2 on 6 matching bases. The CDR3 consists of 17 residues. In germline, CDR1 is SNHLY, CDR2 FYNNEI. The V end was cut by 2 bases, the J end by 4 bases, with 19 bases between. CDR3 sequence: CASSEYGGGVSADTQYF. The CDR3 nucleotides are TGTGCCAGCAGTGAATATGGGGGAGGTGTTTCGGCAGATACGCAGTATTTT.

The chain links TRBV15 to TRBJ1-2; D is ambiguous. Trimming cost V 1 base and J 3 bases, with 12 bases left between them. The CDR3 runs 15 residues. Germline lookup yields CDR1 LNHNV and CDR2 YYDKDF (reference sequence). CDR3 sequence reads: CATSRVGDWDYGYTF. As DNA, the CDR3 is TGTGCCACCAGCAGAGTTGGGGATTGGGACTATGGCTACACCTTC.

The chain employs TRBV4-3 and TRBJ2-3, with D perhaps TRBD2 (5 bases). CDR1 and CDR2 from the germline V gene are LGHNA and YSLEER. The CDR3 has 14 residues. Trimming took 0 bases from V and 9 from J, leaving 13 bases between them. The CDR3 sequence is CASSQDDYVNTQYF. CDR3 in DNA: TGCGCCAGCAGCCAAGATGACTACGTGAACACGCAGTATTTT.

The DNA of the CDR3 is TGTGCCTGGAGGCTAGCGGGCCTCTACAATGAGCAGTTCTTC. Its protein product is CAWRLAGLYNEQFF. The genes are TRBV30 and TRBJ2-1; 8 bases are a match to TRBD2. Germline V gene lookup returns CDR1 GTSNPN and CDR2 SVGIG (reference sequence). The CDR3 contains 14 residues. The V segment lost 3 bases and the J segment 3 bases; nucleotides outside the gene matches: 4.

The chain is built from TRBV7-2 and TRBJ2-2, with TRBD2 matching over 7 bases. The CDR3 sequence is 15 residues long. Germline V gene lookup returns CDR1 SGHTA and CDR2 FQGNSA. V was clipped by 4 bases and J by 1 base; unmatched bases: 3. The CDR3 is CASSSAGENTGELFF. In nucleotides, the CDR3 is TGTGCCAGCAGCTCCGCGGGAGAGAACACCGGGGAGCTGTTTTTT.

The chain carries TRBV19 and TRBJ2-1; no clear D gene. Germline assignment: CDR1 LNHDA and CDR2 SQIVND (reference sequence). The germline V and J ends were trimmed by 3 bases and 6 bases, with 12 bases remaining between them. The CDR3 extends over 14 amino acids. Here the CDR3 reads CASSIKRRGNEQFF. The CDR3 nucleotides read TGTGCCAGTAGTATTAAGCGCCGCGGCAATGAGCAGTTCTTC.

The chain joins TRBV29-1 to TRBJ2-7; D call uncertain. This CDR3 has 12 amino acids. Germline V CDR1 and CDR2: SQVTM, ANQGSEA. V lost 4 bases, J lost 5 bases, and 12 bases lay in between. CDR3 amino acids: CSVVAYEDEQYF. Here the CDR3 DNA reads TGCAGCGTTGTGGCGTATGAGGACGAGCAGTACTTC.

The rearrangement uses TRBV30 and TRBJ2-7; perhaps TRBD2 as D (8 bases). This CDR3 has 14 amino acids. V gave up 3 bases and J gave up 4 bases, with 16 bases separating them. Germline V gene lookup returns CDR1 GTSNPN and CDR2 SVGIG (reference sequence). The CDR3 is CAWSRGSGSYEQYF. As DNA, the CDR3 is TGTGCCTGGAGCAGGGGGAGCGGGAGTTACGAGCAGTACTTC.

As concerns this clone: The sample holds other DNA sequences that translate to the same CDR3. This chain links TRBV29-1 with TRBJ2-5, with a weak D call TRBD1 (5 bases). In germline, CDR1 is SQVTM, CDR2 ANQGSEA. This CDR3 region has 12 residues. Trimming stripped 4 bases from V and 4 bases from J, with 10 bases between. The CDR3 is CSVAGARETQYF. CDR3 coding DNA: TGCAGCGTTGCTGGGGCCCGAGAGACCCAGTACTTC.

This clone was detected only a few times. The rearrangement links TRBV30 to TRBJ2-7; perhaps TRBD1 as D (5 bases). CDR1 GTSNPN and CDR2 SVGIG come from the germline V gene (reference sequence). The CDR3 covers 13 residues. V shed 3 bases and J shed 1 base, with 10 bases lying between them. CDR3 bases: TGTGCCTGGAGCTCGGACATATCCTACGAGCAGTACTTC. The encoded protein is CAWSSDISYEQYF. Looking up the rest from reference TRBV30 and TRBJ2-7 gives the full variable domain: SQTIHQWPATLVQPVGSPLSLECTVEGTSNPNLYWYRQAAGRGLQLLFYSVGIGQISSEVPQNLSASRPQDRQFILSSKKLLLSDSGFYLCAWSSDISYEQYFGPGTRLTVT.

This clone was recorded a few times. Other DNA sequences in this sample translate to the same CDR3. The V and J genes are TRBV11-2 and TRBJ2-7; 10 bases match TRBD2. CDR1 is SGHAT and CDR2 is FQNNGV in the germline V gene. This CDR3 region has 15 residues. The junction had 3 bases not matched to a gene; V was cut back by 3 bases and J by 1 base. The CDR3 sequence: CASSLASGRSYEQYF. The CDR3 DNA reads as TGTGCCAGCAGCTTGGCTAGCGGGAGATCCTACGAGCAGTACTTC.

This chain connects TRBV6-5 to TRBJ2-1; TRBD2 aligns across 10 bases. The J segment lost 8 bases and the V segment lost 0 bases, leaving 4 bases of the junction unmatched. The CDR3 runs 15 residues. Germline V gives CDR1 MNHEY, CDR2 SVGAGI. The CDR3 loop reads CASSYSIGTSDEQFF. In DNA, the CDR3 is TGTGCCAGCAGTTACTCGATCGGGACTAGCGATGAGCAGTTCTTC.

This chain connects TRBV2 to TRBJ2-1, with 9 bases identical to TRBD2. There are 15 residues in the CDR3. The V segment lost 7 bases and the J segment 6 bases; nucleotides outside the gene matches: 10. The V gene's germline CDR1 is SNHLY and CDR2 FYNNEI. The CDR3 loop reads CASKRGLAEGNEQFF. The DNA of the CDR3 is TGTGCCAGCAAACGGGGACTAGCAGAGGGCAATGAGCAGTTCTTC.

The CDR3 DNA reads TGTGCCACCAGCACCCGACACCGCTCCTACAATGAGCAGTTCTTC. Protein: CATSTRHRSYNEQFF. The gene calls are TRBV15 and TRBJ2-1; D unresolved. V lost 4 bases to trimming and J lost 0 bases, with 10 bases between them. The CDR3 has 15 amino acids. Germline V gives CDR1 LNHNV, CDR2 YYDKDF (reference sequence). Looking up the rest from reference TRBV15 and TRBJ2-1 gives the full variable domain: DAMVIQNPRYQVTQFGKPVTLSCSQTLNHNVMYWYQQKSSQAPKLLFHYYDKDFNNEADTPDNFQSRRPNTSFCFLDIRSPGLGDTAMYLCATSTRHRSYNEQFFGPGTRLTVL.

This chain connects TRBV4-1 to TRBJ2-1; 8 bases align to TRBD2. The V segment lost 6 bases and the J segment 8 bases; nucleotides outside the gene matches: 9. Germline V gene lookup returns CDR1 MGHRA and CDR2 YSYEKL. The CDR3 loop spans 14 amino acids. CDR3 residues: CASRLAGTRDEQFF. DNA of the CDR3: TGCGCCAGCAGGCTAGCGGGTACTAGGGATGAGCAGTTCTTC.

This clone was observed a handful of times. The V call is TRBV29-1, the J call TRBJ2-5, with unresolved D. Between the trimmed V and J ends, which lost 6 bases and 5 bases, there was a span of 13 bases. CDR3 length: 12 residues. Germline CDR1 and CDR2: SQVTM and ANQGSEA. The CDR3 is CSVADRRETQYF. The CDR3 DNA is TGCAGCGTCGCCGACCGCCGGGAGACCCAGTACTTC. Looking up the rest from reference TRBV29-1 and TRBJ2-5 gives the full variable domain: SAVISQKPSRDICQRGTSLTIQCQVDSQVTMMFWYRQQPGQSLTLIATANQGSEATYESGFVIDKFPISRPNLTFSTLTVSNMSPEDSSIYLCSVADRRETQYFGPGTRLLVL.

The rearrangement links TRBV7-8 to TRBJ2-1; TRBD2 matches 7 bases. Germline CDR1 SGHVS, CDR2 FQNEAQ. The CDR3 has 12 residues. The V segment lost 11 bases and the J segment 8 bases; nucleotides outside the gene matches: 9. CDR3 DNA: TGTGCCTCCTCCGGGGGAGGGGATGAGCAGTTCTTC. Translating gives CASSGGGDEQFF.

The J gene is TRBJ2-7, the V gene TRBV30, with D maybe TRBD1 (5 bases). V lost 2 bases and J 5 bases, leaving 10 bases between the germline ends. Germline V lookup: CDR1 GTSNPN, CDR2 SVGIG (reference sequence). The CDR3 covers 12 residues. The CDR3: CAWSPLQDEQYF. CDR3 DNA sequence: TGTGCCTGGAGTCCTTTACAGGACGAGCAGTACTTC.

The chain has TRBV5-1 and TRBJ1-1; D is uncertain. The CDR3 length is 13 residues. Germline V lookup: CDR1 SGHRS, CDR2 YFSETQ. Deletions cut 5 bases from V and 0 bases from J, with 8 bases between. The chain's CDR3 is CASSPGMNTEAFF. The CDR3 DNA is TGCGCCAGCAGTCCGGGTATGAACACTGAAGCTTTCTTT. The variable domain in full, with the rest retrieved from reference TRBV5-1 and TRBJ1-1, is KAGVTQTPRYLIKTRGQQVTLSCSPISGHRSVSWYQQTPGQGLQFLFEYFSETQRNKGNFPGRFSGRQFSNSRSEMNVSTLELGDSALYLCASSPGMNTEAFFGQGTRLTVV.

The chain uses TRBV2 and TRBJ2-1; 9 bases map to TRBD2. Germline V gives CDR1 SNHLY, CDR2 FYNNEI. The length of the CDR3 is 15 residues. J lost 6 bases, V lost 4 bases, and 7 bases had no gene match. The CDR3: CASSGAAGGINEQFF. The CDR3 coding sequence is TGTGCCAGCAGTGGGGCAGCGGGGGGAATCAATGAGCAGTTCTTC.

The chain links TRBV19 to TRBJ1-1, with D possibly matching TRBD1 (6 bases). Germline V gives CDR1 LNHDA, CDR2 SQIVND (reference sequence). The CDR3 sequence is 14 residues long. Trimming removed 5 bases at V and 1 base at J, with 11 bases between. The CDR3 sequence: CASSVDSSNTEAFF. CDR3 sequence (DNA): TGTGCCAGTAGTGTGGACAGCTCGAACACTGAAGCTTTCTTT.

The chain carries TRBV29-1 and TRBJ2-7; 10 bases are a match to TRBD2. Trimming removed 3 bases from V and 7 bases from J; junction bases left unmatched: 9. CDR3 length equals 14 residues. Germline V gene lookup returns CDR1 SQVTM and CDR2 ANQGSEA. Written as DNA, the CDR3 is TGCAGCGTTGAGAGCGGGAGGGCTTGGAGAGAGCAGTACTTC. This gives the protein CSVESGRAWREQYF.

The DNA of the CDR3 is TGTGCCAGTAGTTCATCAGGGAATGGCCAGCCCCAGCATTTT. Translated, it gives CASSSSGNGQPQHF. The chain has TRBV19 and TRBJ1-5; weak D call: TRBD1 (5 bases). Trimming removed 5 bases at V and 7 bases at J, with 15 bases between. The CDR3 totals 14 residues. CDR1 is LNHDA and CDR2 is SQIVND in the germline V gene (reference sequence).

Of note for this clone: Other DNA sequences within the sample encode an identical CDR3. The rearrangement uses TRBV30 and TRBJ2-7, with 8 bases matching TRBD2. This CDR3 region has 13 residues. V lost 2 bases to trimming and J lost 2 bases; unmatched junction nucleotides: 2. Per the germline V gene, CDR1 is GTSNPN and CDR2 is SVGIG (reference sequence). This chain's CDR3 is CAWSLAGPYEQYF. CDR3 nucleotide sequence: TGTGCCTGGAGTTTAGCGGGACCCTACGAGCAGTACTTC.

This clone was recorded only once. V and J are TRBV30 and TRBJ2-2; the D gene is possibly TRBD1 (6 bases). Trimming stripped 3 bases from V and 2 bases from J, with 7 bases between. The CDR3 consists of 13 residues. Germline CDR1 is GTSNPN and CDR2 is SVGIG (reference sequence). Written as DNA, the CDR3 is TGTGCCTGGAGAGGGGGAAACACCGGGGAGCTGTTTTTT. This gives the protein CAWRGGNTGELFF.

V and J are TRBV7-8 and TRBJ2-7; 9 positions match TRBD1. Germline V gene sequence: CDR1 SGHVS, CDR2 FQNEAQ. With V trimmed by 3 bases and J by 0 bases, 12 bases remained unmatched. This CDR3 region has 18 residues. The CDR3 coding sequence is TGTGCCAGCAGCTTGGAAACAGGGGGCTACGTTAGCTCCTACGAGCAGTACTTC. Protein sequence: CASSLETGGYVSSYEQYF.

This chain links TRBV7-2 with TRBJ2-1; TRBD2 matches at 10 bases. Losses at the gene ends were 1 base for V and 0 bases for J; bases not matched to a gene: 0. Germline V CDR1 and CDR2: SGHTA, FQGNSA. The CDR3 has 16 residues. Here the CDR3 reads CASSLVAGGSYNEQFF. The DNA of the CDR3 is TGTGCCAGCAGCTTAGTAGCGGGAGGCTCCTACAATGAGCAGTTCTTC. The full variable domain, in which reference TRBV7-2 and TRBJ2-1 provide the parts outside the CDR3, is GAGVSQSPSNKVTEKGKDVELRCDPISGHTALYWYRQSLGQGLEFLIYFQGNSAPDKSGLPSDRFSAERTGGSVSTLTIQRTQQEDSAVYLCASSLVAGGSYNEQFFGPGTRLTVL.

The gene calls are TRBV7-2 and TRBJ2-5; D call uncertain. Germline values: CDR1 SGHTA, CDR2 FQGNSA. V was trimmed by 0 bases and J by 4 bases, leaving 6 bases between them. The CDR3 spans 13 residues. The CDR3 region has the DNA TGTGCCAGCAGCTTAGCACGGAGAGAGACCCAGTACTTC. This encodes CASSLARRETQYF.

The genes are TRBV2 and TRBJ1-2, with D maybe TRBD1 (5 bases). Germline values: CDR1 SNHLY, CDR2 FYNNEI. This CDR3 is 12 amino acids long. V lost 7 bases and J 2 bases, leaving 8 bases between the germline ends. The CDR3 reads CASKPGNYGYTF. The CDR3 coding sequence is TGTGCCAGCAAGCCAGGGAACTATGGCTACACCTTC.